The entry below gives a single TCR beta chain sequence along with its context. V lost 5 bases and J 0 bases, leaving 14 bases between the germline ends. From germline, CDR1 is SGHAT and CDR2 FQNNGV. CDR3 length: 16 residues. Random hexamers were used to reverse transcribe an amount of about 0.45 to 1 ug RNA. The method of amplification for TCR beta CDR3 was immunoSEQ multiplex PCR, covering 54 Vbeta and 13 Jbeta. TCRdb reanalysed the immunoSEQ multiplex PCR reads using MiXCR and keeps one entry per CDR3 protein. The data contain approximately 300,000 distinct CDR3 sequences, 85% of them seen just once; the ten biggest clones take up approximately 0.2%. TCR beta sequences were obtained from blood CD8+ and CD4+ T cells. The source of the sample is a study of CD8 T cells in Susac syndrome.

The sample taken for sequencing was CD8+ T cells from PBMCs. The chain has TRBV11-2 and TRBJ2-4; no reliable D call. The receptor's source is a human donor with multiple sclerosis. CDR3 in DNA: TGTGCCAGCAGCCAGACATCCGGTGTAGCCAAAAACATTCAGTACTTC. Amino acid sequence: CASSQTSGVAKNIQYF.